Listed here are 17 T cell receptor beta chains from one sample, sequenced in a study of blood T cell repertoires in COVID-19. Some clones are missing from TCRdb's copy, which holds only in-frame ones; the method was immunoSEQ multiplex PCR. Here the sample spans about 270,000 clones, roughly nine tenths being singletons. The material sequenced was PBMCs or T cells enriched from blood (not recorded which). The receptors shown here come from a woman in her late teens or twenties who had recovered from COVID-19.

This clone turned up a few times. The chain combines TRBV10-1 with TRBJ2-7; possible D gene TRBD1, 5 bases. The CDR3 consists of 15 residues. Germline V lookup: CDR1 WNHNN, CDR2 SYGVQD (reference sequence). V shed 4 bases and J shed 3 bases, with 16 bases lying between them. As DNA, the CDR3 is TGCGCCAGCAGTGCCTCCCGGGTGGGGCTCTACGAGCAGTACTTC. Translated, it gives CASSASRVGLYEQYF.

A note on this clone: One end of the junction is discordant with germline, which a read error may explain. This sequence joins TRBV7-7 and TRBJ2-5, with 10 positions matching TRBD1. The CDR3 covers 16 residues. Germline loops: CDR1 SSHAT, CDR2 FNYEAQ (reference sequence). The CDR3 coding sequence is TGTGCTAGCAGCTTAGCGTTGGGACAGGGGCAAGAGACCCAGTACTTC. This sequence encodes CASSLALGQGQETQYF.

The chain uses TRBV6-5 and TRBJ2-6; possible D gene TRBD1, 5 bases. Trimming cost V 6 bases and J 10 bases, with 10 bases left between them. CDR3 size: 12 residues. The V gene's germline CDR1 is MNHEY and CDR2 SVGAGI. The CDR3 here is CASSQGRNVLTF. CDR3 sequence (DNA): TGTGCCAGCAGCCAGGGTCGAAACGTCCTGACTTTC.

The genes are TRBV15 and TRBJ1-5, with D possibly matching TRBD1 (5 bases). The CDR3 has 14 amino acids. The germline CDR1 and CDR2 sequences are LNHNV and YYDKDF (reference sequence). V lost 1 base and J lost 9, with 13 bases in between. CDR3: CATSRGDSGGPQHF. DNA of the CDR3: TGTGCCACCAGCAGAGGCGACAGCGGGGGGCCCCAGCATTTT.

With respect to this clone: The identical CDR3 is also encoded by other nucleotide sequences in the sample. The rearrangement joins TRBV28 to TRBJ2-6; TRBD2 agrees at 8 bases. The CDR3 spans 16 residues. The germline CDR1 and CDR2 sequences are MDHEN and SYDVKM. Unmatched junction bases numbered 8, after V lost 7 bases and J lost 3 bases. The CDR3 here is CASTTGGLGGANVLTF. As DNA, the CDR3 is TGTGCCAGCACCACGGGGGGGCTGGGTGGGGCCAACGTCCTGACTTTC.

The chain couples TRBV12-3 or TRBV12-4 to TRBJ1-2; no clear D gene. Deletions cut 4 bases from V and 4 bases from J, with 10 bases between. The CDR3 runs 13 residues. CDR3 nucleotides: TGTGCCAGCAGTTACGCATCAGGCTATGGCTACACCTTC. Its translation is CASSYASGYGYTF.

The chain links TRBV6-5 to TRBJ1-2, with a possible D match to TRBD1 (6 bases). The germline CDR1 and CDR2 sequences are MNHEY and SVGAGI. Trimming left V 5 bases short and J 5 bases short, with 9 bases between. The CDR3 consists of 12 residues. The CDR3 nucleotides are TGTGCCAGCAGTCCTACAGGGTATGGCTACACCTTC. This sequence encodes CASSPTGYGYTF.

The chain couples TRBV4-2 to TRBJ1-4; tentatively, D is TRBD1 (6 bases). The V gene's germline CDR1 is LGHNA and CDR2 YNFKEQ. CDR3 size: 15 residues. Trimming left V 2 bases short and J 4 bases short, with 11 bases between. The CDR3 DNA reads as TGTGCCAGCAGCCAATCTAGGACAGATAATGAAAAACTGTTTTTT. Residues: CASSQSRTDNEKLFF.

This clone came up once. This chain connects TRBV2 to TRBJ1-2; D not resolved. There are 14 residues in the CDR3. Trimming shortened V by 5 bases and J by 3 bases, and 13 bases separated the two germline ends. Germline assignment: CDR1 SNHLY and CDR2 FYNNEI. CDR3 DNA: TGTGCCAGCAGTTATTGGTCAGTCTACTATGGCTACACCTTC. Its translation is CASSYWSVYYGYTF.

The CDR3: CASTLGRNNEQFF. CDR3 nucleotides: TGCGCCAGCACACTCGGTAGAAACAATGAGCAGTTCTTC. The rearrangement joins TRBV5-1 to TRBJ2-1; D not resolved. Germline CDR1 and CDR2: SGHRS and YFSETQ. V was clipped by 6 bases and J by 5 bases, with 12 bases between them. CDR3 size: 13 residues.

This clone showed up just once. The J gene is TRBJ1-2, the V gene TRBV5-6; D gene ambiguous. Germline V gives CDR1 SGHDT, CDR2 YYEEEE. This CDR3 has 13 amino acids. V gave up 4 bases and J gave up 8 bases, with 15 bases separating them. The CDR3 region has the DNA TGTGCCAGCAGCCTTTATACGACTGGGGGCTACACCTTC. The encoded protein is CASSLYTTGGYTF.

The CDR3 DNA reads as TGTGCCAGCAAGGCTCCAGGGTCCTACGAGCAGTACTTC. It codes for CASKAPGSYEQYF. V is TRBV3-1 (or the pseudogene TRBV3-2) and J is TRBJ2-7; a possible D gene is TRBD1 (5 bases). This CDR3 region has 13 residues. The germline gives CDR1 LGHDT, CDR2 YNNKEL (reference sequence). Trimming pared 7 bases from V and 1 base from J, leaving 11 bases between.

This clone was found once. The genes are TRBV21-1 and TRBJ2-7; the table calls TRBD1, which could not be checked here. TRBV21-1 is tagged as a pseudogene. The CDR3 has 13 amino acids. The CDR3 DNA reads TGTGCCAGTATCTGGGGACACCTCTACGAGCAGTACTTC. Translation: CASIWGHLYEQYF.

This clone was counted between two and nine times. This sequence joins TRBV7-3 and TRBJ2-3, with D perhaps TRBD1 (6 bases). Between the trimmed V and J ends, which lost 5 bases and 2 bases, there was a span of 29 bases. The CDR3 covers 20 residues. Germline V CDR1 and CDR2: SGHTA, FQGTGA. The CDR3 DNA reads TGTGCCAGCAGCCCGGCTGACACATTTCCGGGACATAAAAACACAGATACGCAGTATTTT. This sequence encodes CASSPADTFPGHKNTDTQYF.

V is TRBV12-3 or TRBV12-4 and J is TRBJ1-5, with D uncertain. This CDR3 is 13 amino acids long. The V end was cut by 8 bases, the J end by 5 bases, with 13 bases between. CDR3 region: CASGFGMDQPQHF. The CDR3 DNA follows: TGTGCCAGCGGATTCGGGATGGATCAGCCCCAGCATTTT.

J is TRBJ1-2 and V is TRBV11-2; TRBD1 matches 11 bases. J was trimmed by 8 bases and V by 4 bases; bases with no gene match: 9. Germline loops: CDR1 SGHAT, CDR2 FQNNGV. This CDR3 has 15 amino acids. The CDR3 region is CASSYSGQGAWGYTF. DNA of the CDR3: TGTGCCAGCAGCTACAGCGGACAGGGGGCATGGGGCTACACCTTC.

CDR3 loop: CASSYSRGSYGYTF. CDR3 DNA: TGTGCCAGCAGTTACTCGCGGGGAAGCTATGGCTACACCTTC. This chain joins TRBV6-5 and TRBJ1-2, with D uncertain. Germline V gene sequence: CDR1 MNHEY, CDR2 SVGAGI. Trimming shortened V by 0 bases and J by 4 bases, and 9 bases separated the two germline ends. This CDR3 region has 14 residues.